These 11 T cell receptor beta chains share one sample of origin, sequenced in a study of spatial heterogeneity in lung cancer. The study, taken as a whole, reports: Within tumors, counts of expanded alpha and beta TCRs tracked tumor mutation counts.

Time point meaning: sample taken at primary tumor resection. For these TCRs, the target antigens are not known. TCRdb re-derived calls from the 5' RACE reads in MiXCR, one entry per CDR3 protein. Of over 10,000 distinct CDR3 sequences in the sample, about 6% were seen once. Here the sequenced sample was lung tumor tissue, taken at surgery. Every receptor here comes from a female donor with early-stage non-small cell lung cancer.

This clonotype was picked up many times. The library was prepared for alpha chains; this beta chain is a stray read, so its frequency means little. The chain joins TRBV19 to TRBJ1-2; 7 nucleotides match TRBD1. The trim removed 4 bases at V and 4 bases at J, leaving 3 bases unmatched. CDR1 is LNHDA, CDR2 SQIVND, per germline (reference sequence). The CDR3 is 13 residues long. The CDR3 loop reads CASSTGTAYGYTF. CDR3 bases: TGTGCCAGTAGTACCGGGACAGCCTATGGCTACACCTTC.

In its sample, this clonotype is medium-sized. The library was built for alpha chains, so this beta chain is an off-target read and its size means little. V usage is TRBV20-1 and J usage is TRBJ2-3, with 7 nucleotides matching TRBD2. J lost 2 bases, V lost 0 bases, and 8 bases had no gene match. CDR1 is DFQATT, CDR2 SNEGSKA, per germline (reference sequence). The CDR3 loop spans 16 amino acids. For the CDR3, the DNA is TGCAGTGCTAGAGATCATAAAGGACTAGTCACAGATACGCAGTATTTT. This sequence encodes CSARDHKGLVTDTQYF.

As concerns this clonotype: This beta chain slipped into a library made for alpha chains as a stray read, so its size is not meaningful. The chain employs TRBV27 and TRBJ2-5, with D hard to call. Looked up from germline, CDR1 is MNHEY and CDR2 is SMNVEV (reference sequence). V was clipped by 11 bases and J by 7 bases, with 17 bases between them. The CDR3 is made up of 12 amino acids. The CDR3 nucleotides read TGTGCCGCCTCAGTCCCCTCGTCGACCCAGTACTTC. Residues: CAASVPSSTQYF.

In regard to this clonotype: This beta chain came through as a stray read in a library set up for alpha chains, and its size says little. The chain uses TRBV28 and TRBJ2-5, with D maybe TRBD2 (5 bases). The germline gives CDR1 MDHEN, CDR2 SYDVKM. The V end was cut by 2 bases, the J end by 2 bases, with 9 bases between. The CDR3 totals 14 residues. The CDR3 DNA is TGTGCCAGCAGTTTAGCCGGGAAGCAAGAGACCCAGTACTTC. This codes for CASSLAGKQETQYF.

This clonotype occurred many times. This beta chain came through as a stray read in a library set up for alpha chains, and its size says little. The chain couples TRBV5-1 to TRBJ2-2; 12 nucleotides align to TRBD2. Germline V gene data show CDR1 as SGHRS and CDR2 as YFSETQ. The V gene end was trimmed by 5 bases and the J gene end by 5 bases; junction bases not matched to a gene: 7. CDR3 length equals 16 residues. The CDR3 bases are TGCGCCAGCAGGAGACTAGCGGGGGACCCTACCGGGGAGCTGTTTTTT. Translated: CASRRLAGDPTGELFF.

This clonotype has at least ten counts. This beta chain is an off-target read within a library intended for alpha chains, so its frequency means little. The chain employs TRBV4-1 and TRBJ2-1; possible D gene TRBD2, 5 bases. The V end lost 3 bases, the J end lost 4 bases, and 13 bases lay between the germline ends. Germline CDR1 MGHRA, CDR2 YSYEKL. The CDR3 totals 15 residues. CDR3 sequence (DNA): TGCGCCAGCAGCCACCAACTAGATCCTTACAATGAGCAGTTCTTC. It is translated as CASSHQLDPYNEQFF.

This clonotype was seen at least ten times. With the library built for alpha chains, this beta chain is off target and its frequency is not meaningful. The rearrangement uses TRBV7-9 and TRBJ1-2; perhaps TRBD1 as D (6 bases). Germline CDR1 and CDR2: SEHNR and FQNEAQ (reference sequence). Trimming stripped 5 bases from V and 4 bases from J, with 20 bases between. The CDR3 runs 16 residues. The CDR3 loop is CASSPLYGQLSYGYTF. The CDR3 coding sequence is TGTGCCAGCAGCCCCCTGTACGGACAGCTCTCCTATGGCTACACCTTC.

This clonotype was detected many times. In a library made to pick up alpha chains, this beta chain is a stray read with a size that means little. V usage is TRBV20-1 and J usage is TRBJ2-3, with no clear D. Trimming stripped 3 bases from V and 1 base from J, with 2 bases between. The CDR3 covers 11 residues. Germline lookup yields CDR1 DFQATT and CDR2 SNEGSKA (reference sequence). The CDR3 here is CSARGTDTQYF. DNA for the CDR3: TGCAGTGCTAGGGGCACAGATACGCAGTATTTT.

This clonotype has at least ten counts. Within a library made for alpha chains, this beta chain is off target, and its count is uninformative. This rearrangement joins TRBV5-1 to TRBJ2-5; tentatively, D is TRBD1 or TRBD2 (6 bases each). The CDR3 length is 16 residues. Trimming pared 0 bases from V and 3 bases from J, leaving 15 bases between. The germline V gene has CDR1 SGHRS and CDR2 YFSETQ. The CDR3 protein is CASSLVRGRREETQYF. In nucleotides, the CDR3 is TGCGCCAGCAGCTTGGTTCGGGGGCGAAGGGAAGAGACCCAGTACTTC.

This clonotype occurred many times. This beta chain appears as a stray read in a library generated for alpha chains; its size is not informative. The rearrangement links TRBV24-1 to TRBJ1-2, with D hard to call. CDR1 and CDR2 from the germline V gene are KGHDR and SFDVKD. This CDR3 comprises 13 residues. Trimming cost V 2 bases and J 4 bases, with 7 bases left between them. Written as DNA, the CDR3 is TGTGCCACCAGTGATTCTGACTTCTATGGCTACACCTTC. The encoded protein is CATSDSDFYGYTF.

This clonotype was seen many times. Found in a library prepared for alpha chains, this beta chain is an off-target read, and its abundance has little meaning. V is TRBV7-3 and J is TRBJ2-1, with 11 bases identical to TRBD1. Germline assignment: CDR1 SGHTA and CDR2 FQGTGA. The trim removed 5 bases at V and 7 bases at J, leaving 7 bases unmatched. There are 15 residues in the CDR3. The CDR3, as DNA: TGTGCCAGCAGCCCTGGACAGGGGGCGCAGAATGAGCAGTTCTTC. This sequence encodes CASSPGQGAQNEQFF.